This record concerns one T cell receptor (beta chain) sequence. The data were produced by immunoSEQ multiplex PCR, yet TCRdb's version contains in-frame clones alone and is incomplete. The sample carries approximately 480,000 clones, around 87% recorded once. These data are taken from a study of blood T cell repertoires in COVID-19. The germline CDR1 and CDR2 sequences are SGHRS and YFSETQ. V was clipped by 4 bases and J by 6 bases; unmatched bases: 12. The CDR3 consists of 15 residues. Sequences were obtained from PBMCs or T cells enriched from blood (not recorded which). This TCR was recovered from a woman aged 18-35 years who had recovered from COVID-19. The chain has TRBV5-1 and TRBJ1-2; TRBD1 matches at 7 bases. In DNA form, the CDR3 reads TGCGCCAGCAGCCTATGGGACAGCCTCTCTGATGGCTACACCTTC. This translates into CASSLWDSLSDGYTF. The entire variable domain, with the rest obtained from reference TRBV5-1 and TRBJ1-2, is as follows: KAGVTQTPRYLIKTRGQQVTLSCSPISGHRSVSWYQQTPGQGLQFLFEYFSETQRNKGNFPGRFSGRQFSNSRSEMNVSTLELGDSALYLCASSLWDSLSDGYTFGSGTRLTVV.